The following is a T cell receptor (beta chain) sequence with its context. The ends lost 5 bases at V and 6 bases at J; junction bases unmatched: 9. CDR1 is PRHDT, CDR2 FYEKMQ, per germline (reference sequence). This CDR3 has 16 amino acids. In the authors' methods: Nucleated cell number was recorded as an estimate derived from reference gene primer amplification. The protocol was immunoSEQ multiplex PCR, while the TCRdb copy is restricted to in-frame clones and leaves out a portion. That table gives V, J and clone size, and the DNA gave D and trimming. The table records approximately 350,000 clones, more than 80% of them present only once. The data belong to a study of blood T cell repertoires in COVID-19.

The clonotype originates from a woman aged 25 to 45 with COVID-19, enrolled during active disease. This chain uses TRBV13 with TRBJ2-2, with 10 bases lining up with TRBD2. The sample consisted of peripheral blood. The DNA for the CDR3 is TGTGCCAGCAGCCGGGCCAAGCGGGGGGGTTCCGGGGAGCTGTTTTTT. Residues: CASSRAKRGGSGELFF.